This is a list of T cell receptor beta chains from one sample in a study of T-cell memory formation after mild COVID-19. In TCRdb, the 5' RACE reads were re-called with MiXCR into one record per CDR3 protein. The sample includes 450,000 to 650,000 distinct CDR3 sequences, about a sixth of them seen just once. The sequenced sample consisted of PBMCs or a T cell subset sorted from them (not recorded which). These receptors were taken from an adult woman who had mild COVID-19 (a few samples of this study predate the infection). Cell type and time point are not known. CDR3s include the opening cysteine and the closing phenylalanine or tryptophan. The order of the fields is CDR3 DNA, CDR3 protein, clone size, V gene, D gene, J gene. The D gene is left open where the match is weak. Expanded clones are given a class, and other clones once, few, many or no size at all.

TGTGCCAGTAGTATACCTGGGGGCGGCAATCAGCCCCAGCATTTT,CASSIPGGGNQPQHF,.,TRBV19,.,TRBJ1-5
TGTGCCACCAGTGATTTCGGCGGCTATGGCTACACCTTC,CATSDFGGYGYTF,.,TRBV24-1,.,TRBJ1-2
TGCAGTGCTAGAGACCGGGGATACGAGCAGTACTTC,CSARDRGYEQYF,.,TRBV20-1,.,TRBJ2-7
TGTGCCAGTAGTATAGATGGATTGTACACTGAAGCTTTCTTT,CASSIDGLYTEAFF,few,TRBV19,.,TRBJ1-1
TGTGCCAGCAGCCCCGACAGCTACAATCAGCCCCAGCATTTT,CASSPDSYNQPQHF,.,TRBV7-9,.,TRBJ1-5
TGCGCCAGCAGCCTCCAGCGGGAGCATGAGACCCAGTACTTC,CASSLQREHETQYF,.,TRBV4-1,TRBD2,TRBJ2-5
TGTGCCTGGAGTGCGGGGGGACCCAACTATGGCTACACCTTC,CAWSAGGPNYGYTF,.,TRBV30,.,TRBJ1-2
TGTGCCAGCAGTTACAACCACAGAAGCAATCAGCCCCAGCATTTT,CASSYNHRSNQPQHF,many,TRBV6-5,.,TRBJ1-5
TGTGCCACCAGCTCAAGAGGTGGGGGCAGGACCAATGAGCAGTTCTTC,CATSSRGGGRTNEQFF,few,TRBV15,.,TRBJ2-1
TGTGCCAGCAGTTACTACGCGGGAACGGAAAGCACAGATACGCAGTATTTT,CASSYYAGTESTDTQYF,few,TRBV6-2/TRBV6-3,.,TRBJ2-3
TGTGCCAGCATAGATGCCGGCAGTATTTACACTGAAGCTTTCTTT,CASIDAGSIYTEAFF,.,TRBV4-2,.,TRBJ1-1
TGTGCCACCAGCGAAGGGGACACAGCCACCGGGGAGCTGTTTTTT,CATSEGDTATGELFF,.,TRBV15,.,TRBJ2-2
TGTGCCAGCAGTCCTCGCGGGACAAATACGCAGTATTTT,CASSPRGTNTQYF,.,TRBV12-3/TRBV12-4,.,TRBJ2-3
TGCAGCGGTACCGGGACCGACAATGAGCAGTTCTTC,CSGTGTDNEQFF,few,TRBV20-1,.,TRBJ2-1
TGCAGTGCCCTCCCTGTAGGTTGGGGGCCATACGAGCAGTACTTC,CSALPVGWGPYEQYF,.,TRBV20-1,.,TRBJ2-7
TGTGCCAGCAGGCCCCCGGGGGAAAGCAATCAGCCCCAGCATTTT,CASRPPGESNQPQHF,.,TRBV25-1,.,TRBJ1-5
TGCGCCAGCAGCCAACCCCACAGAGGCTACAATGAGCAGTTCTTC,CASSQPHRGYNEQFF,few,TRBV5-1,.,TRBJ2-1